The sequence of this T cell receptor (beta chain) was determined in a study of Tregs in tolerant kidney transplant recipients. The data were produced by immunoSEQ multiplex PCR, yet TCRdb's version contains in-frame clones alone and is incomplete. The data contain about 90,000 clones, approximately 93% of them singletons. Mixed chimerism was transient after nonmyeloablative marrow transplants from related graft donors. This CDR3 is 14 amino acids long. Trimming left V 0 bases short and J 6 bases short, with 12 bases between. Germline V gene data show CDR1 as SGDLS and CDR2 as YYNGEE. This chain links TRBV9 with TRBJ1-2, with D possibly being TRBD1 (6 bases). This specimen consisted of CD4+ T cells from blood (PBMCs), obtained 12 months after the transplant. The TCR was taken from a human patient who received a combined kidney and bone marrow transplant. The T cells may come from the graft donor. In nucleotides, the CDR3 is TGTGCCAGCAGCGTAGGCGGCAGGGGAGATGGCTACACCTTC. This gives the protein CASSVGGRGDGYTF.